The sequence of this TCR beta chain was determined in a study of blood T cell repertoires in COVID-19 (dated by TCRdb to the early 2020s). Notes on the research overall: Samples covering the acute and convalescent phases of COVID-19 were provided by collaborators in the United States, Italy and Spain. The material from the prospective study consisted of cDNA or gDNA derived from T cells, B-cell-depleted T cells, or PBMCs. The dataset comprised deeply sampled blood TCRbeta repertoires from subjects exposed to, actively infected with, or recovered from COVID-19. The repertoires were made available in a free public database intended to serve as a resource for research on the immune response to SARS-CoV-2. Samples were obtained from the ongoing ImmuneRACE study (first 160 participants) and from some 1,300 subjects provided by 6 global collaborators. A de-identified subject ID, COVID-19 status, age in years and sex were almost always included in the sample metadata. Where available, HLA class I and class II types were taken from metadata supplied by the sample provider and were not determined by assay-based typing. What the study reported, not specific to this receptor: Clinical and demographic metadata were provided uncurated, with the amount varying by source and participant.

On this clone: Its antigen is currently not known. No much larger clone is present one base from it, and per-base qualities are unavailable.

From its cysteine to its phenylalanine, the CDR3 spans 16 amino acids. Only the CDR3 region is kept as DNA, spanning 48 bases read in frame from base 1. CDR1 and CDR2 (KGHSH, LQKENI) derive from the germline V gene. V and J are truncated by 1 base and 1 base respectively, leaving an intervening sequence of 13 bases. TCRbeta CDR3 regions were amplified from genomic DNA using the immunoSEQ Assay, a bias-controlled multiplex PCR. The paper's data handling went like this. The number of nucleated cells in each sample was estimated by amplification of reference gene primers within the assay. Sequence reads were collapsed and filtered to measure the absolute abundance of every unique TCRbeta CDR3 rearrangement. For each sample, productive Simpson clonality was calculated as the square root of Simpson's diversity index over productive rearrangements. TCRdb's version of the immuneACCESS table is confined to in-frame rearrangements and falls short of the full clone set. An unresolved V gene accounts for under half of the shortfall where checked; the remainder is of unknown origin. Clone size and V and J calls were adopted from that table, with D and trimming inferred from the DNA. The table for this sample lists tens of thousands of clones; around 90% of them were counted only once. Together, the top ten hold under 2% of the sample.

Each collaborating institution followed its own protocols to collect whole blood in K2EDTA tubes. For TCRbeta analysis, collaborators shipped samples as frozen whole blood, isolated PBMCs, or DNA extracted from either of those sample types. The sample taken for sequencing was peripheral blood. The V and J segments used are TRBV18 and TRBJ1-1, with no D gene named confidently. The receptor was isolated from a woman older than 75 with active or convalescent COVID-19. The DNA sequence follows: TGTGCCAGCTCACCACTAACGGTCCATCAGAACACTGAAGCTTTCTTT. Its translation is CASSPLTVHQNTEAFF.